A selection of T cell receptor beta chains follows, all from one sample in a study. One entry per CDR3 protein, called by TCRdb with MiXCR from the 5' RACE reads. The sample lists around 57,000 distinct CDR3 sequences, 25% to 30% occurring once. Sequencing input: tumor-infiltrating memory CD4+ T cells sorted from the breast tumor. The receptors were sampled from a female donor with breast cancer. Both conserved end residues are part of each CDR3. D genes are given only for firm matches. Clone size is stated in some rows and not others, as once, few, many or a class when expanded.

J gene	D gene	clone size	V gene	CDR3 protein	CDR3 DNA
TRBJ2-3	TRBD2	once	TRBV9	CASSVGTSGTDTQYF	TGTGCCAGCAGCGTAGGGACTAGCGGCACAGATACGCAGTATTTT
TRBJ2-1	NA	few	TRBV7-3	CASSLSIDERQFF	TGTGCCAGCAGCTTAAGTATCGATGAACGGCAGTTCTTC
TRBJ1-1	NA	NA	TRBV10-3	CAISLMENTEAFF	TGTGCCATCAGTTTAATGGAGAACACTGAAGCTTTCTTT
TRBJ1-5	TRBD1	NA	TRBV20-1	CSARGPGQGYQPQHF	TGCAGTGCTAGGGGTCCGGGACAGGGGTATCAGCCCCAGCATTTT
TRBJ2-7	NA	NA	TRBV6-5	CASSFSNLQGQQYF	TGTGCCAGCAGTTTCAGCAACCTACAGGGTCAGCAGTACTTC
TRBJ1-4	NA	few	TRBV6-5	CASSYSRRTGKLFF	TGTGCCAGCAGTTACAGTAGGAGGACGGGGAAACTGTTTTTT
TRBJ2-5	TRBD1	NA	TRBV7-2	CASNRDRGQETQYF	TGTGCCAGCAACCGGGACAGGGGGCAAGAGACCCAGTACTTC
TRBJ1-3	NA	few	TRBV7-8	CASSLVSRVSSGNTIYF	TGTGCCAGCAGCTTAGTGTCTCGAGTGAGCTCTGGAAACACCATATATTTT
TRBJ1-5	NA	NA	TRBV7-2	CASGLNGLPQHF	TGTGCCAGCGGGTTGAATGGGTTGCCCCAGCATTTT
TRBJ1-1	NA	once	TRBV7-9	CASSLKTEAFF	TGTGCCAGCAGCCTCAAAACTGAAGCTTTCTTT
TRBJ1-2	NA	NA	TRBV5-4	CASSTLDPGAYGYTF	TGTGCCAGCAGCACATTGGACCCGGGGGCCTATGGCTACACCTTC
TRBJ1-6	TRBD1	NA	TRBV6-6	CASRTGGSNSPLHF	TGTGCCAGCAGAACAGGGGGTTCAAATTCACCCCTCCACTTT
TRBJ1-2	NA	NA	TRBV7-2	CASSSPPGRIYGYTF	TGTGCCAGCAGCTCCCCCCCGGGGCGGATCTATGGCTACACCTTC
TRBJ1-2	NA	few	TRBV29-1	CSVGAESGYTF	TGCAGCGTTGGGGCAGAATCTGGCTACACCTTC
TRBJ2-6	NA	few	TRBV6-2/TRBV6-3	CASANGGSGANVLTF	TGTGCCAGCGCAAACGGGGGATCTGGGGCCAACGTCCTGACTTTC
TRBJ2-1	TRBD1	few	TRBV5-1	CASSLRQGAFEQFF	TGCGCCAGCAGCTTAAGACAGGGCGCTTTTGAGCAGTTCTTC
TRBJ1-4	TRBD1	NA	TRBV20-1	CSAGQGATNEKLFF	TGCAGTGCTGGACAGGGGGCAACTAATGAAAAACTGTTTTTT
TRBJ2-3	TRBD1	NA	TRBV9	CASSPRTGVDTQYF	TGTGCCAGCAGCCCCCGGACAGGGGTGGATACGCAGTATTTT
TRBJ1-5	TRBD1	few	TRBV28	CASTPGGGDQPQHF	TGTGCCAGCACGCCAGGGGGGGGAGATCAGCCCCAGCATTTT